The sequence of this T cell receptor (beta chain) was determined in a study of shared clonotypes between healthy human individuals. Sequenced by immunoSEQ multiplex PCR; TCRdb stores in-frame clones only, minus some. The sample holds under 2.5 million clones, under 95% seen once. The CDR3 covers 15 residues. This receptor was obtained from a man younger than 30 in good health. Some clones in this sample may be carry-over from other donors' samples. The chain has TRBV21-1 and TRBJ2-3; the table's D call TRBD1 went unverified against the DNA. TRBV21-1 is an annotated pseudogene. Sequenced: naive CD4+ T cells from PBMCs. Subset noted: CD45RA+ positively selected. The CDR3 coding sequence is TGTGCCAGCAGCAAAGTGACAGAGAGCACAGATACGCAGTATTTT. Translation: CASSKVTESTDTQYF.